This T cell receptor beta chain was identified in a study of PD-1 blockade in classical Hodgkin lymphoma. General observations from the study: Although disease activity or prior therapy may be involved, causes of the repertoire differences remain undefined. When set against healthy donors, newly diagnosed patients were reported to show lower baseline TCR diversity.

In regard to this clone: The antigen is unknown.

Clones were sequenced by immunoSEQ multiplex PCR, and TCRdb holds only the in-frame ones, with some missing. The data contain approximately 31,000 clones, approximately 94% of them seen just once; the ten biggest clones take up around 2.5%. From germline, CDR1 is LGHNA and CDR2 YSLEER. The V end was cut by 0 bases, the J end by 5 bases, with 16 bases between. The length of the CDR3 is 17 residues. Time point of the sample: newly diagnosed, previously untreated cHL patient sample. PBMCs from untreated, newly diagnosed classical Hodgkin lymphoma were comparison samples. The sequenced sample consisted of peripheral blood mononuclear cells (PBMCs). The TCR comes from a human donor with classical Hodgkin lymphoma. The J gene is TRBJ1-4, the V gene TRBV4-3; no clear D. DNA of the CDR3: TGCGCCAGCAGCCAAGACCTACCATCCCAACCCAATGAAAAACTGTTTTTT. This translates into CASSQDLPSQPNEKLFF.